The clone carrying this T cell receptor (beta chain) was counted a few times. These data originate in a study of blood T cells in healthy people across ages. The use of a sample-barcoded 5' primer and a J-beta primer mix characterized a second PCR of roughly 6 to 11 cycles. TCRdb re-called the 5' RACE reads through MiXCR, storing one row per CDR3 protein. The sample has 800,000 or so distinct CDR3 sequences, about 25% seen once. This CDR3 has 15 amino acids. The germline CDR1 and CDR2 sequences are MNHNY and SVGAGI (reference sequence). V lost 2 bases to trimming and J lost 8 bases, with 15 bases between them. These same data were also listed under a study on T cells of mothers and their children.

The chain uses TRBV6-6 and TRBJ1-4; D is unclear. The sequence came from a boy younger than 18 in good health. The sequenced sample was blood. CDR3 sequence: CASSYVGNRGEKLFF. As DNA, the CDR3 is TGTGCCAGCAGTTACGTTGGGAACCGGGGAGAAAAACTGTTTTTT.